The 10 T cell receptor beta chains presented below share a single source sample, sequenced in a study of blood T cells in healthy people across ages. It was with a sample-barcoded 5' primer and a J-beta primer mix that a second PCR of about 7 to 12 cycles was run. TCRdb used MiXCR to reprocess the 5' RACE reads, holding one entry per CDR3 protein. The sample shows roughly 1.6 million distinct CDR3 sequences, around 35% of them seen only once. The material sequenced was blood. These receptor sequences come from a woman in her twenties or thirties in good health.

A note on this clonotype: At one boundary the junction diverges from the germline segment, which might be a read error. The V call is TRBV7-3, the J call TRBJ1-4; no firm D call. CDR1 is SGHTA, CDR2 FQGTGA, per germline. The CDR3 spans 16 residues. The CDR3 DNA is TGTGTCAGCAGCTTAAGGATTAGGGCAGCTTGGGAAAAACTGTTTTTT. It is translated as CVSSLRIRAAWEKLFF.

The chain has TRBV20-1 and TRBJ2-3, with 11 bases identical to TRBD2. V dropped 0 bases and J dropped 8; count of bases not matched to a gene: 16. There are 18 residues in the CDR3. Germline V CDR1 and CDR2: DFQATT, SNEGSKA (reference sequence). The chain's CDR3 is CSARESGTSGSLRGTQYF. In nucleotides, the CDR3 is TGCAGTGCTAGAGAATCTGGGACTAGCGGAAGTCTACGGGGTACGCAGTATTTT.

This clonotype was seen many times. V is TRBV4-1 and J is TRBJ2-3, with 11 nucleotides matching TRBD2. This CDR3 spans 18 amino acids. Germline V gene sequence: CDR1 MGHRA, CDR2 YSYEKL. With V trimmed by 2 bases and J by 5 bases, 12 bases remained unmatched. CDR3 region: CASSQRGTSGDTLDTQYF. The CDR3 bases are TGCGCCAGCAGCCAAAGGGGGACTAGCGGAGACACATTAGATACGCAGTATTTT.

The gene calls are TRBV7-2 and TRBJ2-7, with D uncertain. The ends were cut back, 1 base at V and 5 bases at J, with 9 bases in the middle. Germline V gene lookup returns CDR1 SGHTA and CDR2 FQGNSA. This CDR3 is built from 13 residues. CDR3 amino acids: CASSLGGTDEQYF. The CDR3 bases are TGTGCCAGCAGCTTAGGGGGAACGGACGAGCAGTACTTC.

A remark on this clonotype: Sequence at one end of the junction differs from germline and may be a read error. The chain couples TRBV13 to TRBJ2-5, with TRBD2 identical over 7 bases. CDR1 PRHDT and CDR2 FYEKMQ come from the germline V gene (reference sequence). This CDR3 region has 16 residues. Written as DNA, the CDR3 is TGTGCCGGCAGCTTAGGTGGCAACGGGGGGATGGAGACCCAGTACTTC. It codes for CAGSLGGNGGMETQYF.

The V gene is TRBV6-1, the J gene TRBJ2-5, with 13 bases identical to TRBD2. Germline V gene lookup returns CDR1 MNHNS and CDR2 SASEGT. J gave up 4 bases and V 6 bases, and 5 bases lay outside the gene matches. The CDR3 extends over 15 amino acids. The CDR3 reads CASSGLAGARETQYF. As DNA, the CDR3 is TGTGCCAGCAGCGGACTAGCGGGAGCCAGAGAGACCCAGTACTTC.

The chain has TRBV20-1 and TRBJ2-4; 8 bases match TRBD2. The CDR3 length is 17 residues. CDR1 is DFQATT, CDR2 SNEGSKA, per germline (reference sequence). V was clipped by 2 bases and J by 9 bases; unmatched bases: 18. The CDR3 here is CSARRLAGLIGWSIQYF. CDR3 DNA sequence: TGCAGTGCTAGAAGGCTAGCGGGCCTTATTGGGTGGAGCATTCAGTACTTC.

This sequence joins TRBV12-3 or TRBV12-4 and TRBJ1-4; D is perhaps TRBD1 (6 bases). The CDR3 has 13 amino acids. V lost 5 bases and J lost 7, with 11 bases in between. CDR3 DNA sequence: TGTGCCAGCAGTACAGGGACGGGTGAAAAACTGTTTTTT. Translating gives CASSTGTGEKLFF.

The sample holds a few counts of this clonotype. This CDR3 is CASGLGEAGGRPSNEQFF. The CDR3 DNA is TGTGCCAGCGGGCTCGGAGAAGCGGGAGGGCGCCCCTCCAATGAGCAGTTCTTC. The rearrangement links TRBV27 to TRBJ2-1, with 10 bases identical to TRBD2. The V segment lost 8 bases and the J segment 6 bases; nucleotides outside the gene matches: 19. The CDR3 runs to 18 residues. Germline-derived CDR1 and CDR2 are MNHEY and SMNVEV (reference sequence).

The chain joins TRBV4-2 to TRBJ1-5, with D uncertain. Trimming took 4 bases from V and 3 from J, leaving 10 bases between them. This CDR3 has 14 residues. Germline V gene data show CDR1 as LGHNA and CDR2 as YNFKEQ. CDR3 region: CASSPGLNNQPQHF. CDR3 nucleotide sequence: TGTGCCAGCAGCCCCGGACTGAACAATCAGCCCCAGCATTTT.